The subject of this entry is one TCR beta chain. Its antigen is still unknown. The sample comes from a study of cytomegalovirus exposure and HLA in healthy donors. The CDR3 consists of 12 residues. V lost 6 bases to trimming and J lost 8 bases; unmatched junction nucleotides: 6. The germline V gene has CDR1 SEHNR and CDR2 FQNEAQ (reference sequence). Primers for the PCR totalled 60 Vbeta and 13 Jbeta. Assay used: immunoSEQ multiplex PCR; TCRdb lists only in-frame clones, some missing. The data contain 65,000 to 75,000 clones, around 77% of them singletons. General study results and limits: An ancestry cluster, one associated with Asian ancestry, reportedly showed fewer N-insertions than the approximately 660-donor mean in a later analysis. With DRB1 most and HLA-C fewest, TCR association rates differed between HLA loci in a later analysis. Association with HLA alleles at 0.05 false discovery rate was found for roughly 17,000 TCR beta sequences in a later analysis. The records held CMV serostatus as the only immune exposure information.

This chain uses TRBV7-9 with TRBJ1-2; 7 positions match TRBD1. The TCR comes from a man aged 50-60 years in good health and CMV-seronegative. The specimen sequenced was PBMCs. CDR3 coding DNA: TGTGCCAGCAGGGGGACAGTACGGGGCTACACCTTC. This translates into CASRGTVRGYTF.